These 2 T cell receptor beta chains originate from one sample sequenced in a study of Ad26.COV2.S vaccination and SARS-CoV-2 variants. Treatment indicated: over 15 received Ad26.COV2.S at low or high dose, single or two shots; 5 received placebo; per-sample allocation not given. The samples were gathered on day 63 after the first injection of vaccine or placebo. The table came from immunoSEQ multiplex PCR; TCRdb's copy has only in-frame clones and leaves some out. This table has over 400,000 clones, roughly 91% appearing once. Sample: peripheral blood, taken in a trial of Ad26.COV2.S vaccine versus placebo. These receptors were collected from a person aged 18 to 59 who received the Ad26.COV2.S COVID-19 vaccine or a placebo.

The count of this clone is one. This chain uses TRBV18 with TRBJ1-3, with D uncertain. This CDR3 contains 16 residues. The ends were cut back, 1 base at V and 0 bases at J, with 10 bases in the middle. Germline V gives CDR1 KGHSH, CDR2 LQKENI. CDR3 in amino acids: CASSPLQAGSGNTIYF. The CDR3 region has the DNA TGTGCCAGCTCACCACTCCAGGCTGGCTCTGGAAACACCATATATTTT.

The chain combines TRBV28 with TRBJ1-2, with D possibly TRBD1 on 5 matching bases. Trimming stripped 5 bases from V and 0 bases from J, with 13 bases between. Germline CDR1 is MDHEN and CDR2 is SYDVKM. CDR3 length: 15 amino acids. As DNA, the CDR3 is TGTGCCAGCAGTCCCGAGGGACTAGCTAACTATGGCTACACCTTC. Protein product: CASSPEGLANYGYTF.